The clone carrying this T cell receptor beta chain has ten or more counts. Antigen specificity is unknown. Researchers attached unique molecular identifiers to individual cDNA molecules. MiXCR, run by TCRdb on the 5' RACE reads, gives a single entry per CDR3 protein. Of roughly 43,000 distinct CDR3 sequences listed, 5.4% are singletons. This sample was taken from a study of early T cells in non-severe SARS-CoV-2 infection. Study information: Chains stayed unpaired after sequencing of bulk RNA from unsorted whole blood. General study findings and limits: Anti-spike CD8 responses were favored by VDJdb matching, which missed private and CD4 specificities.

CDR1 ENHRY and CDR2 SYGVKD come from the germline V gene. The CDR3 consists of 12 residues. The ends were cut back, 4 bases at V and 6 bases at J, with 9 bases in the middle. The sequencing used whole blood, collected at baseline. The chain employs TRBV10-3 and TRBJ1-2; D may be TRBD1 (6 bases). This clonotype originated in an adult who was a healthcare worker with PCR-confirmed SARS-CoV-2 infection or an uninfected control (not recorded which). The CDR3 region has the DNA TGTGCCATCAGTGGACAGGTTGATGGCTACACCTTC. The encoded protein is CAISGQVDGYTF.